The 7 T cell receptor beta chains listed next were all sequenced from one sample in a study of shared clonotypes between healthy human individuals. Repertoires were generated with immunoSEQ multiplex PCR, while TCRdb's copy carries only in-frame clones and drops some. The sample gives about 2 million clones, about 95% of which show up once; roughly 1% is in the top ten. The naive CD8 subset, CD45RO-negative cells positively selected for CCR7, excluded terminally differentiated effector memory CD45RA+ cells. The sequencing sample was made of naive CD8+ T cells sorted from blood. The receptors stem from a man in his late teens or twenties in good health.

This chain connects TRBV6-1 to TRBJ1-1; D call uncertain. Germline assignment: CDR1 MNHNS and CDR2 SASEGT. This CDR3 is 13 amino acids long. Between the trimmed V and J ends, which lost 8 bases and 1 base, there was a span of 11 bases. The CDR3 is CASLLQRNTEAFF. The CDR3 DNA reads TGTGCCAGCTTATTACAGAGGAACACTGAAGCTTTCTTT.

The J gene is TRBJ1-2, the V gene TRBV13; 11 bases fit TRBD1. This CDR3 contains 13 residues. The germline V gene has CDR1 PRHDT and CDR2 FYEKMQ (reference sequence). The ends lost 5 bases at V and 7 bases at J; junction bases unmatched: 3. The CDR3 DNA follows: TGTGCCAGCAGCGAGGGGACAGGGGGTGGCTACACCTTC. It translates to CASSEGTGGGYTF.

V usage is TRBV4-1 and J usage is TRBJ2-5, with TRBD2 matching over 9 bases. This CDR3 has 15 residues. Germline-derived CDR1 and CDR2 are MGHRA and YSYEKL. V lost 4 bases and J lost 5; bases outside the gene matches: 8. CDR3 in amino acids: CASSRISGRWETQYF. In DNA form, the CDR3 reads TGCGCCAGCAGCCGCATCAGCGGGAGGTGGGAGACCCAGTACTTC.

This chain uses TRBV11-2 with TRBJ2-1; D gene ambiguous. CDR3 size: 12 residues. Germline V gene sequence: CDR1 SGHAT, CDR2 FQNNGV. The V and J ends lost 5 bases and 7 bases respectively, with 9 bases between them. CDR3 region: CASSPVGNEQFF. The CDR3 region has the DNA TGTGCCAGCAGCCCAGTCGGGAATGAGCAGTTCTTC.

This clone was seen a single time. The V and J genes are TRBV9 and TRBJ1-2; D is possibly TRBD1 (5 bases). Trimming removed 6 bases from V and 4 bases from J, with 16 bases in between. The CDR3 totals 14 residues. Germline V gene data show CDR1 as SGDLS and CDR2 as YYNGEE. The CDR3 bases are TGTGCCAGCACCCCTTACATCGGGGGCTATGGCTACACCTTC. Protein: CASTPYIGGYGYTF. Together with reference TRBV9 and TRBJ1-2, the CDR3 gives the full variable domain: DSGVTQTPKHLITATGQRVTLRCSPRSGDLSVYWYQQSLDQGLQFLIQYYNGEERAKGNILERFSAQQFPDLHSELNLSSLELGDSALYFCASTPYIGGYGYTFGSGTRLTVV.

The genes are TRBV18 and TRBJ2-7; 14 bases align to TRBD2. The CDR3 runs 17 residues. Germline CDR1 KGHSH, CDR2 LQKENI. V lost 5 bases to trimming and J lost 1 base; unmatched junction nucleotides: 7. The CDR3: CASSSGGLAGESYEQYF. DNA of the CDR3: TGTGCCAGCTCATCTGGGGGACTAGCGGGAGAGTCCTACGAGCAGTACTTC.

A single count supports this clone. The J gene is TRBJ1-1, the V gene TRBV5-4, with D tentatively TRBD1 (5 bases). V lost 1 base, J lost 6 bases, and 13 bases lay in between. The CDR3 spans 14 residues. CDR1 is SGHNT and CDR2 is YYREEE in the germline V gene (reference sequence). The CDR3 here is CASSLWQGGPEAFF. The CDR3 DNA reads TGTGCCAGCAGCTTGTGGCAGGGAGGCCCTGAAGCTTTCTTT.